One T cell receptor (beta chain) is described in this entry. The antigen remains undetermined. Per germline, CDR1 SGHAT and CDR2 FQNNGV. The CDR3 loop spans 18 amino acids. Trimming removed 5 bases at V and 6 bases at J, with 25 bases between. This specimen comes from a study of response to subunit inactivated influenza vaccine. TCRdb re-called the RT-PCR reads through MiXCR, storing one row per CDR3 protein. The sample contains 650,000 to 800,000 distinct CDR3 sequences, approximately 15% of which appear only once. General study results and limits: The authors suggested that every seasonal influenza vaccination recruits few new T cells.

The rearrangement links TRBV11-2 to TRBJ2-2, with D perhaps TRBD2 (6 bases). The sequence was collected from a man aged 50 to 60 who received an inactivated influenza vaccine. The material sequenced was PBMCs from blood, taken 14 to 15 days before vaccination. DNA for the CDR3: TGTGCCAGCAGCCTTTCACTAGCTTTCGGCATAAGTCCCGGGGAGCTGTTTTTT. It is translated as CASSLSLAFGISPGELFF.